Given below is one T cell receptor (beta chain) in context. Its recognized antigen is unknown. The sample holds no much larger clone one base away, and base qualities are not on file. The data were obtained in a study of blood T cell repertoires in COVID-19 (dated by TCRdb to 2018 to 2021). Regarding the complete study: Samples covering the acute and convalescent phases of COVID-19 were provided by collaborators in the United States, Italy and Spain. The dataset comprised deeply sampled blood TCRbeta repertoires from subjects exposed to, actively infected with, or recovered from COVID-19. The repertoires were made available in a free public database intended to serve as a resource for research on the immune response to SARS-CoV-2. Sample metadata almost always included a de-identified subject ID, COVID-19 status, age in years and sex. The samples were drawn from the first 160 participants of the ongoing ImmuneRACE study and from some 1,300 subjects provided by 6 global collaborators. Where HLA class I and class II types were available, the types were taken from metadata supplied by the sample provider, not from assay-based typing. The prospective study material was composed of cDNA or gDNA derived from T cells, B-cell-depleted T cells, or PBMCs. General study outcomes and caveats: Clinical and demographic metadata were provided uncurated, with the amount varying by source and participant.

TCRbeta CDR3 regions were amplified from genomic DNA using the immunoSEQ Assay, a bias-controlled multiplex PCR. Processing in the source paper ran as follows. The number of nucleated cells in each sample was estimated from the amplification of reference gene primers within the assay. To quantify the absolute abundance of each unique TCRbeta CDR3 rearrangement, sequence reads were collapsed and filtered. For each sample, productive Simpson clonality was calculated as the square root of Simpson's diversity index across productive rearrangements. What TCRdb holds here is the immuneACCESS table cut down to in-frame rearrangements. Part of the clones is not present; checked against another copy, under half of the missing clones reflect an unresolved V gene, and the others are unexplained. The DNA gave D and trimming, while V, J and clone size come from that table. The sample table records 200,000 or so clones; approximately 83% of these occur just once. Roughly 5% of the sample goes to the ten largest clones.

Deletion took 4 bases off V and 1 base off J, with a span of 17 bases between the germline ends. The CDR3, from cysteine to phenylalanine, totals 16 residues. Solely the CDR3 DNA is kept, with 48 bases framed from the first base. CDR1 SGHRS and CDR2 YFSETQ are derived from the germline V gene. In the prospective study, participants were roughly 18 to 100 years old, resided in approximately 25 geographic areas of the United States, and were enrolled through a virtual design. In the prospective study, cohorts were assigned on the basis of participant-reported clinical history obtained from a screening survey and a study questionnaire. Exposed participants had been in contact with someone with a PCR-confirmed or clinician-diagnosed COVID-19 case within 2 weeks of study entry. Mobile phlebotomists in the prospective study collected whole blood, serum and a nasopharyngeal or oropharyngeal swab from every participant. Prospective study participants could optionally give additional blood draws and questionnaires over a 2-month period. Prospective study blood samples were shipped either frozen or at room temperature before DNA extraction.

The sequence was collected from a woman aged 45-65 years who had been exposed to COVID-19. The chain couples TRBV5-1 to TRBJ1-1, with no reliable assignment of the D segment. The sample comprised PBMCs or T cells enriched from blood (not recorded which). DNA sequence: TGCGCCAGCAGCCGCCATACGACTGCGGGGAACACTGAAGCTTTCTTT. This translates into CASSRHTTAGNTEAFF.